Each of the 10 T cell receptor beta chains below was sequenced from the same sample in a study of Graves' ophthalmopathy and Graves' hyperthyroidism. RNA transcripts were the template, and TCR beta CDR3 regions were amplified from them. First-round RT-PCR employed HTBI primers, with a second-round multiplex PCR after it. TCRdb analysed the multiplex PCR reads with MiXCR anew, one entry per CDR3 protein. The sample lists about 400,000 distinct CDR3 sequences; less than 20% were seen once. The sequenced material came from peripheral blood. Receptors were obtained from a woman aged 18 to 35 with stable Graves' hyperthyroidism.

In its sample, this clonotype was seen once. The chain combines TRBV2 with TRBJ2-4; possible D gene TRBD2, 7 bases. This CDR3 region has 16 residues. The germline gives CDR1 SNHLY, CDR2 FYNNEI. V gave up 6 bases and J gave up 8 bases, with 23 bases separating them. The CDR3 nucleotides are TGTGCCAGCAGGCTCTCCTTGATAAGGGGGGGGGACATTCAGTACTTC. Amino acids: CASRLSLIRGGDIQYF.

This clonotype has ten or more counts. V and J are TRBV6-5 and TRBJ2-7; D may be TRBD1 or TRBD2 (6 bases each). With 0 bases removed from V and 4 bases from J, the gap between germline ends came to 16 bases. Per the germline V gene, CDR1 is MNHEY and CDR2 is SVGAGI. CDR3 length: 16 residues. The CDR3 sequence is CASSYSVGGANYEQYF. CDR3 nucleotides: TGTGCCAGCAGTTACTCGGTCGGGGGCGCGAATTACGAGCAGTACTTC.

The chain recombines TRBV11-2 with TRBJ2-2, with 7 bases identical to TRBD1. Germline V gene sequence: CDR1 SGHAT, CDR2 FQNNGV. V gave up 3 bases and J gave up 5 bases; unmatched junction bases: 6. CDR3 size: 15 residues. CDR3 in DNA: TGTGCCAGCAGCTTTACAGGGGTTCCTACCGGGGAGCTGTTTTTT. This translates into CASSFTGVPTGELFF.

This clonotype has a handful of counts. A much larger clonotype is one base distant, so this may be a read error. The chain combines TRBV6-2 or TRBV6-3 with TRBJ1-5; D is perhaps TRBD1 (5 bases). Looked up from germline, CDR1 is MNHEY and CDR2 is SVGEGT. Trimming stripped 2 bases from V and 7 bases from J, with 18 bases between. CDR3 length: 16 residues. The CDR3 DNA sequence: TGTGCCAGCAGTTACAGTGGGGGACTAGCAACCCAGCCCCAGCATTTT. Translating it yields CASSYSGGLATQPQHF.

In its sample, this clonotype was seen many times. The CDR3 is CASSRPSGTVGTEAFF. CDR3 nucleotide sequence: TGTGCCAGTAGTCGTCCTTCCGGGACGGTGGGGACTGAAGCTTTCTTT. The chain joins TRBV19 to TRBJ1-1, with D possibly TRBD1 on 5 matching bases. Germline V gives CDR1 LNHDA, CDR2 SQIVND (reference sequence). The CDR3 covers 16 residues. V lost 5 bases, J lost 5 bases, and 21 bases lay in between.

The chain combines TRBV6-2 or TRBV6-3 with TRBJ1-2, with D maybe TRBD1 (5 bases). The germline V and J ends were trimmed by 6 bases and 1 base, with 6 bases remaining between them. The CDR3 consists of 12 residues. Germline assignment: CDR1 MNHEY and CDR2 SVGEGT. Here the CDR3 DNA reads TGTGCCAGCAGAGGGGATAACTATGGCTACACCTTC. Encoded protein: CASRGDNYGYTF.

The J gene is TRBJ1-6, the V gene TRBV30; TRBD1 is a possible D gene (6 bases). The CDR3 consists of 18 residues. V was shortened by 1 base and J by 2 bases, with 18 bases between the two germline ends. The germline V gene has CDR1 GTSNPN and CDR2 SVGIG (reference sequence). Here the CDR3 reads CAWSGGKGGPTYNSPLHF. CDR3 DNA sequence: TGTGCCTGGAGTGGCGGGAAAGGGGGACCGACCTATAATTCACCCCTCCACTTT. Looking up the rest from reference TRBV30 and TRBJ1-6 gives the full variable domain: SQTIHQWPATLVQPVGSPLSLECTVEGTSNPNLYWYRQAAGRGLQLLFYSVGIGQISSEVPQNLSASRPQDRQFILSSKKLLLSDSGFYLCAWSGGKGGPTYNSPLHFGNGTRLTVT.

For this clonotype: It may be a read error: a sequence one base away is much more abundant. The rearrangement links TRBV11-2 to TRBJ2-5; 8 bases line up with TRBD2. Germline values: CDR1 SGHAT, CDR2 FQNNGV. Trimming removed 2 bases from V and 9 bases from J; junction bases left unmatched: 17. The CDR3 loop spans 17 amino acids. The CDR3 nucleotides are TGTGCCAGCAGCTTACGGGTTAGCGGGGCCGTACGTGAGTCCCAGTACTTC. It translates to CASSLRVSGAVRESQYF.

This clonotype was seen at least ten times. The V gene is TRBV20-1, the J gene TRBJ1-5; possibly TRBD1 for D (5 bases). The germline gives CDR1 DFQATT, CDR2 SNEGSKA (reference sequence). V was shortened by 5 bases and J by 5 bases, with 13 bases between the two germline ends. The CDR3 extends over 13 amino acids. The CDR3 nucleotides are TGCAGTGCTCTGAGGGGAACGGATCAGCCCCAGCATTTT. Protein: CSALRGTDQPQHF.

This clonotype was picked up many times. This chain uses TRBV4-1 with TRBJ1-6; TRBD1 is a possible D gene (5 bases). Germline values: CDR1 MGHRA, CDR2 YSYEKL. Between the trimmed V and J ends, which lost 5 bases and 5 bases, there was a span of 25 bases. The CDR3 has 19 residues. CDR3 DNA sequence: TGCGCCAGCAGCTATGGGGACCTGCCGGGAGGAATCGATAATTCACCCCTCCACTTT. Residues: CASSYGDLPGGIDNSPLHF.